The source of this T cell receptor (beta chain) is a study of T cells in Graves' hyperthyroidism and ophthalmopathy. The junction had 7 bases not matched to a gene; V was cut back by 3 bases and J by 10 bases. The germline V gene has CDR1 WSHSY and CDR2 SAAADI. CDR3 size: 13 residues. Points from the study as a whole: Blood also held most thyroid clonotypes expanded beyond 0.001.

A note on this clonotype: Its antigen is undetermined.

Researchers took RNA transcripts and amplified the TCR beta CDR3 regions from them. HTBI primers were the set used in a first-round RT-PCR of the TCR CDR3. Each CDR3 protein gets one entry after TCRdb re-called the multiplex PCR reads with MiXCR. The sample has about 360,000 distinct CDR3 sequences, more than 20% seen once. This rearrangement joins TRBV10-2 to TRBJ2-3; 7 nucleotides match TRBD2. The TCR originated in a man in his fifties or sixties with Graves' hyperthyroidism. The sequencing sample was made of blood. The CDR3 nucleotides read TGCGCCAGCAGTGACCCGCGGGAGAAGCCGCAGTATTTT. Its protein product is CASSDPREKPQYF.